This TCR beta chain was sequenced for a study of T-cell memory formation after mild COVID-19. Study background: The study found TCR clusters largely donor specific. General study points: Still unconfirmed is whether the second-wave clones peaking on day 37 recognized SARS-CoV-2. Clones contracting day 15 to 85 were balanced CD4/CD8; later expanders leaned CD4+.

This clonotype has more than one count but fewer than ten. What it binds is not known. The CDR3 contains 12 residues. Trimming stripped 5 bases from V and 2 bases from J, with 7 bases between. cDNA libraries for TCR alpha and TCR beta, carrying sample barcodes and UMIs, came from 5'RACE with constant-segment primers. Each CDR3 protein is one row after TCRdb ran MiXCR on the 5' RACE reads. The sample contains some 280,000 distinct CDR3 sequences, about 17% of which appear only once. V and J are TRBV12-3 or TRBV12-4 and TRBJ2-7; D gene unclear. The sequence was collected from a man between 18 and 29 years old who had mild COVID-19 (a few samples of this study predate the infection). Cell type and time point are not known. The sequenced sample consisted of PBMCs or a T cell subset sorted from them (not recorded which). CDR3 coding DNA: TGTGCCAGCAGTCGTATGACCTACGAGCAGTACTTC. Protein product: CASSRMTYEQYF.